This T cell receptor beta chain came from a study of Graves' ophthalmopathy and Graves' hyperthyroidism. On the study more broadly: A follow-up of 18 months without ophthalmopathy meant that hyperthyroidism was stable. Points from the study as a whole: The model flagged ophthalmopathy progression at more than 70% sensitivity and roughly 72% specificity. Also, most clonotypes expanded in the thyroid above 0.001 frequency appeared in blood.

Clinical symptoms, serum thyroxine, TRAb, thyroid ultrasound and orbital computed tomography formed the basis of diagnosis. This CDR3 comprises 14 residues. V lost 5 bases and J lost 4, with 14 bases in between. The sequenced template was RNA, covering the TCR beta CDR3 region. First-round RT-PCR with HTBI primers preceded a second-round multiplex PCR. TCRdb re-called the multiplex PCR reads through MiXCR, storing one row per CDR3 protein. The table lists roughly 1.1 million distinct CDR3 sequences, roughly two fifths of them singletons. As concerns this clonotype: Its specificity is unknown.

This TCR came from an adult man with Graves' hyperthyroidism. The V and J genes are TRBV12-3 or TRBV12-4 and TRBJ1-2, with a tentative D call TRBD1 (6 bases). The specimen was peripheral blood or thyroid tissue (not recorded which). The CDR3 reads CASSGGRMGYGYTF. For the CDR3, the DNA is TGTGCCAGCAGTGGGGGCAGGATGGGCTATGGCTACACCTTC.